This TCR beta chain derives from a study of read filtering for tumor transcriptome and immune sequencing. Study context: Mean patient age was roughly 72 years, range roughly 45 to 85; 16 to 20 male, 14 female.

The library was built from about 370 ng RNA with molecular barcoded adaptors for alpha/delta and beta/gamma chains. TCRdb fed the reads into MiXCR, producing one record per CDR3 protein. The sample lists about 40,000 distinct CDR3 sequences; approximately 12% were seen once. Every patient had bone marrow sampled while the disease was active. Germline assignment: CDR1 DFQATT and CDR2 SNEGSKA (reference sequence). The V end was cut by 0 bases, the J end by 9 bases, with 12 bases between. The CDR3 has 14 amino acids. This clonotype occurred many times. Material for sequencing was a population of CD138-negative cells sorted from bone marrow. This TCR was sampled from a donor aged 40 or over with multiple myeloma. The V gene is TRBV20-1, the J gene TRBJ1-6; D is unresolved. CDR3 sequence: CSAREELVGSPLHF. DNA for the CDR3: TGCAGTGCTAGAGAAGAGTTGGTCGGTTCACCCCTCCACTTT.